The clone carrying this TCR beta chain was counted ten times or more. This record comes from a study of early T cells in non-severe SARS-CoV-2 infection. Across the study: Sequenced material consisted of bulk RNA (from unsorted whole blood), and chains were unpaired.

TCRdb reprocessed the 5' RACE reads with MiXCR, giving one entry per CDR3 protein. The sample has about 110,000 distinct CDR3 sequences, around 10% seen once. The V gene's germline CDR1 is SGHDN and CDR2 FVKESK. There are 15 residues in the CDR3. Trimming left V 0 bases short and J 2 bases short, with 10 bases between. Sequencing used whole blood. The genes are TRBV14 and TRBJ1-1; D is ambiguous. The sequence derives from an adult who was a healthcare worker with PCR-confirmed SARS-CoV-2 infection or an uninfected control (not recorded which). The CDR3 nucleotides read TGTGCCAGCAGCCAAGAAGGACGGTTTAACACTGAAGCTTTCTTT. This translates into CASSQEGRFNTEAFF.